This entry lists 29 T cell receptor beta chains sequenced from one sample in a study. Cells sorted as Tregs were CD4+, CD25+ and CD127-/low. In TCRdb, the 5' RACE reads were re-called with MiXCR into one record per CDR3 protein. In the table there are approximately 60,000 distinct CDR3 sequences, less than 25% of which are singletons. The specimen was tumor-infiltrating Tregs sorted from the breast tumor. The receptors shown here come from a female donor with breast cancer.

This clonotype was detected many times. The genes are TRBV5-1 and TRBJ1-1; TRBD1 is a possible D gene (5 bases). Trimming took off 1 base at V and 4 bases at J, with 23 bases between the two ends. Germline-derived CDR1 and CDR2 are SGHRS and YFSETQ. CDR3 length: 18 residues. DNA for the CDR3: TGCGCCAGCAGCTTGTTGCCGCCGCTGGCAGGGTCGAGCACTGAAGCTTTCTTT. This codes for CASSLLPPLAGSSTEAFF.

This clonotype has at least ten counts. The CDR3 here is CASSPYAETQYF. The CDR3 coding sequence is TGTGCCAGCAGCCCCTATGCAGAGACCCAGTACTTC. The chain carries TRBV7-2 and TRBJ2-5; D unclear. Germline assignment: CDR1 SGHTA and CDR2 FQGNSA. Trimming stripped 5 bases from V and 4 bases from J, with 8 bases between. CDR3 length: 12 residues.

The J gene is TRBJ2-1, the V gene TRBV6-2 or TRBV6-3, with TRBD2 matching 13 bases. Trimming cost V 0 bases and J 7 bases; bases outside gene matches: 6. Germline V gene sequence: CDR1 MNHEY, CDR2 SVGEGT. This CDR3 comprises 17 residues. The CDR3 sequence: CASSYSIGLAGENEQFF. CDR3 bases: TGTGCCAGCAGTTACTCGATTGGACTAGCGGGAGAGAATGAGCAGTTCTTC.

This clonotype was detected many times. The chain links TRBV6-5 to TRBJ2-2; D is ambiguous. V lost 0 bases and J lost 2, with 7 bases in between. The CDR3 runs to 15 residues. Germline CDR1 and CDR2: MNHEY and SVGAGI. In DNA, the CDR3 is TGTGCCAGCAGTTACTCGAGTCCAAACACCGGGGAGCTGTTTTTT. Its protein product is CASSYSSPNTGELFF.

This clonotype was seen many times. The chain uses TRBV28 and TRBJ1-2; D is perhaps TRBD1 (6 bases). This CDR3 has 14 residues. V dropped 5 bases and J dropped 3 bases, with 13 bases sitting between them. The V gene's germline CDR1 is MDHEN and CDR2 SYDVKM. CDR3 amino acids: CASSERGLYYGYTF. The CDR3 coding sequence is TGTGCCAGCAGTGAGCGGGGGCTATACTATGGCTACACCTTC.

This clonotype has just a few counts. The chain joins TRBV9 to TRBJ1-2, with 10 bases matching TRBD1. The CDR3 covers 16 residues. Germline loops: CDR1 SGDLS, CDR2 YYNGEE. With 2 bases clipped from V and 6 bases from J, the junction kept 10 bases outside the gene matches. The CDR3 here is CASSVTVSGQGNGYTF. The CDR3 DNA sequence: TGTGCCAGCAGCGTCACAGTCTCGGGACAGGGGAATGGCTACACCTTC.

The V call is TRBV7-2, the J call TRBJ2-3, with 8 nucleotides matching TRBD1. Germline V lookup: CDR1 SGHTA, CDR2 FQGNSA. Trimming removed 4 bases from V and 4 bases from J; junction bases left unmatched: 4. The CDR3 covers 14 residues. The CDR3 bases are TGTGCCAGCAGCTATCGACAGGGGCCAGATACGCAGTATTTT. Residues: CASSYRQGPDTQYF.

In the case of this clonotype: A read error may be the cause here, since a much bigger clone is one base away. V and J are TRBV5-1 and TRBJ1-2; 7 nucleotides agree with TRBD1. V lost 10 bases to trimming and J lost 8 bases; unmatched junction nucleotides: 17. Germline V gene lookup returns CDR1 SGHRS and CDR2 YFSETQ. The CDR3 length is 14 residues. The CDR3 loop is CAGLNLQGTMGYTF. DNA for the CDR3: TGCGCCGGTCTAAACTTACAGGGGACTATGGGCTACACCTTC.

This clonotype was detected only a few times. The V and J genes are TRBV9 and TRBJ2-1; D remains ambiguous. V was trimmed by 0 bases and J by 6 bases, leaving 7 bases between them. CDR1 SGDLS and CDR2 YYNGEE come from the germline V gene. The CDR3 consists of 13 residues. The CDR3 DNA reads as TGTGCCAGCAGCGTAGGTCCCTCCAATGAGCAGTTCTTC. Its translation: CASSVGPSNEQFF.

The CDR3 coding sequence is TGTGCCAGCAGCCCGGGGGACAGACGGGACACTGAAGCTTTCTTT. Protein sequence: CASSPGDRRDTEAFF. The rearrangement joins TRBV3-1 to TRBJ1-1; 7 bases align to TRBD1. Per the germline V gene, CDR1 is LGHDT and CDR2 is YNNKEL (reference sequence). V lost 4 bases, J lost 3 bases, and 8 bases stayed unmatched. The CDR3 totals 15 residues.

This clonotype was seen many times. The chain recombines TRBV21-1 with TRBJ1-2. TRBV21-1 is a pseudogene segment. This CDR3 comprises 11 residues. CDR3 DNA: TGTGCCAGAAGGGGGAACTATGGCTACACCTTC. Protein product: CARRGNYGYTF.

This clonotype occurred a few times. This chain uses TRBV21-1 with TRBJ1-2; TRBD1 is the table's D call, not checked against the DNA. TRBV21-1 is a documented pseudogene. The CDR3 runs to 17 residues. CDR3 coding DNA: TGTGCCACCTGCTTGGGGACAGGGGCGCTGGTAGCCTATGGCTACACCTTC. This translates into CATCLGTGALVAYGYTF.

This clonotype has a handful of counts. V usage is TRBV7-2 and J usage is TRBJ2-2; 11 nucleotides agree with TRBD2. The CDR3 runs 16 residues. V was clipped by 5 bases and J by 4 bases; unmatched bases: 6. CDR1 and CDR2 (germline): SGHTA, FQGNSA. CDR3 residues: CASSQQGTSGTGELFF. The CDR3 coding sequence is TGTGCCAGCAGCCAGCAGGGGACTAGCGGCACCGGGGAGCTGTTTTTT.

The V gene is TRBV5-6, the J gene TRBJ1-5, with 7 nucleotides matching TRBD1. Unmatched junction bases numbered 5, after V lost 5 bases and J lost 3 bases. Per the germline V gene, CDR1 is SGHDT and CDR2 is YYEEEE. The CDR3 totals 14 residues. For the CDR3, the DNA is TGTGCCAGCAGGGGGGGACAGCACAATCAGCCCCAGCATTTT. Encoded protein: CASRGGQHNQPQHF. The full variable domain, completed using reference TRBV5-6 and TRBJ1-5, is DAGVTQSPTHLIKTRGQQVTLRCSPKSGHDTVSWYQQALGQGPQFIFQYYEEEERQRGNFPDRFSGHQFPNYSSELNVNALLLGDSALYLCASRGGQHNQPQHFGDGTRLSIL.

Notes on this clonotype: A much larger clone sits a single nucleotide away, making a read error possible. Given the absence of the conserved phenylalanine or tryptophan at the CDR3 end, a read error is likely. The rearrangement links TRBV5-1 to TRBJ1-2; D not resolved. The CDR3 runs to 14 residues. The V and J ends lost 0 bases and 3 bases respectively, with 9 bases between them. The germline gives CDR1 SGHRS, CDR2 YFSETQ. Here the CDR3 reads CASSLGWGYYGYTS. The CDR3 bases are TGCGCCAGCAGCTTGGGATGGGGATACTATGGCTACACCTCC.

The rearrangement joins TRBV4-2 to TRBJ2-7; no definite D call. The ends were cut back, 1 base at V and 5 bases at J, with 12 bases in the middle. The CDR3 contains 14 residues. Germline values: CDR1 LGHNA, CDR2 YNFKEQ. As DNA, the CDR3 is TGTGCCAGCAGCCAAGTTGGGATACCCGACGAGCAGTACTTC. Translation gives CASSQVGIPDEQYF.

This clonotype was seen at least ten times. This sequence joins TRBV7-2 and TRBJ1-5; 8 nucleotides align to TRBD1. The germline V gene has CDR1 SGHTA and CDR2 FQGNSA. The CDR3 is 13 amino acids. V shed 5 bases, J shed 5 bases, and the junction held 2 bases outside the gene matches. CDR3 residues: CASSLDRDQPQHF. CDR3 sequence (DNA): TGTGCCAGCAGCCTGGACAGGGATCAGCCCCAGCATTTT.

The sample holds many counts of this clonotype. The genes are TRBV28 and TRBJ2-4; D may be TRBD1 or TRBD2 (6 bases each). The V end was cut by 2 bases, the J end by 6 bases, with 17 bases between. CDR1 is MDHEN, CDR2 SYDVKM, per germline. This CDR3 contains 16 residues. Written as DNA, the CDR3 is TGTGCCAGCAGTTTAAGTACAGGCAAGGGGGGAAACATTCAGTACTTC. Translating it yields CASSLSTGKGGNIQYF.

The chain uses TRBV7-9 and TRBJ2-1, with D possibly being TRBD2 (6 bases). CDR1 and CDR2 (germline): SEHNR, FQNEAQ (reference sequence). Trimming took off 5 bases at V and 6 bases at J, with 14 bases between the two ends. The CDR3 sequence is 14 residues long. The CDR3 sequence is CASSPGVAVNEQFF. In nucleotides, the CDR3 is TGTGCCAGCAGCCCTGGGGTAGCGGTCAATGAGCAGTTCTTC. The full variable domain, rest sourced from reference TRBV7-9 and TRBJ2-1, is DTGVSQNPRHKITKRGQNVTFRCDPISEHNRLYWYRQTLGQGPEFLTYFQNEAQLEKSRLLSDRFSAERPKGSFSTLEIQRTEQGDSAMYLCASSPGVAVNEQFFGPGTRLTVL.

This clonotype was seen only a few times. The chain employs TRBV20-1 and TRBJ2-1, with TRBD2 as a possible D gene (7 bases). Looked up from germline, CDR1 is DFQATT and CDR2 is SNEGSKA (reference sequence). The CDR3 contains 16 residues. Trimming pared 0 bases from V and 4 bases from J, leaving 16 bases between. The CDR3 region is CSARDVGGAQYNEQFF. The CDR3 DNA is TGCAGTGCTAGAGATGTGGGGGGGGCGCAATACAATGAGCAGTTCTTC.

There are many counts of this clonotype. V gene TRBV20-1 combines with J gene TRBJ1-5; D is undetermined. V was pared by 1 base and J by 2 bases, with 9 bases between. The CDR3 is 14 residues long. Germline V gene data show CDR1 as DFQATT and CDR2 as SNEGSKA (reference sequence). CDR3 sequence reads: CSARGGGGNQPQHF. Here the CDR3 DNA reads TGCAGTGCTAGAGGAGGCGGAGGCAATCAGCCCCAGCATTTT.

This chain connects TRBV19 to TRBJ1-5; 7 positions agree with TRBD1. Per the germline V gene, CDR1 is LNHDA and CDR2 is SQIVND (reference sequence). V shed 2 bases and J 9 bases; nucleotides not matched to a gene: 16. CDR3 length: 17 residues. CDR3 nucleotides: TGTGCCAGTAGTATAATCCAGGCAGGGGGGATGAAGTCGCCCCAGCATTTT. This encodes CASSIIQAGGMKSPQHF.

J is TRBJ1-4 and V is TRBV6-6, with unresolved D. The length of the CDR3 is 14 residues. Trimming took off 7 bases at V and 0 bases at J, with 9 bases between the two ends. CDR1 and CDR2 from the germline V gene are MNHNY and SVGAGI (reference sequence). The CDR3 region has the DNA TGTGCCAGCACCGAGGACTCAACTAATGAAAAACTGTTTTTT. It translates to CASTEDSTNEKLFF.

This clonotype was counted ten times or more. The gene calls are TRBV6-2 or TRBV6-3 and TRBJ2-7; D ambiguous. V was cut by 3 bases and J by 4 bases, with 13 bases left in between. CDR1 MNHEY and CDR2 SVGEGT come from the germline V gene. The CDR3 covers 14 residues. CDR3 residues: CASSYHRSTYEQYF. The DNA of the CDR3 is TGTGCCAGCAGTTATCACCGATCAACTTACGAGCAGTACTTC.

As concerns this clonotype: One end of the junction is discordant with germline, which a read error may explain. This sequence joins TRBV2 and TRBJ1-1; D might be TRBD1 (6 bases). The CDR3 is 14 residues long. Looked up from germline, CDR1 is SNHLY and CDR2 is FYNNEI. The CDR3 DNA is TGTGCCGGCAGGAGTGGACAGTGGAACACTGAAGCTTTCTTT. Protein: CAGRSGQWNTEAFF.

This clonotype was counted between two and nine times. This may stem from a read error, because a much larger clone lies one nucleotide away. The CDR3 carries no conserved terminal phenylalanine or tryptophan, so it likely arises from a read error. V and J are TRBV6-5 and TRBJ2-5; D is perhaps TRBD1 (5 bases). Germline V gives CDR1 MNHEY, CDR2 SVGAGI. CDR3 size: 15 residues. Trimming removed 6 bases from V and 0 bases from J, with 14 bases in between. The CDR3: CASRSTPDNQETQYV. CDR3 coding DNA: TGTGCCAGCAGGTCGACCCCGGACAACCAAGAGACCCAGTACGTC.

This clonotype has ten or more counts. V usage is TRBV9 and J usage is TRBJ2-5; 8 nucleotides line up with TRBD1. Germline values: CDR1 SGDLS, CDR2 YYNGEE. There are 15 residues in the CDR3. The V gene end was trimmed by 0 bases and the J gene end by 4 bases; junction bases not matched to a gene: 5. This CDR3 reads CASSVVAGGPETQYF. The CDR3 region has the DNA TGTGCCAGCAGCGTAGTAGCAGGGGGCCCAGAGACCCAGTACTTC. The whole variable domain, remainder taken from reference TRBV9 and TRBJ2-5, is DSGVTQTPKHLITATGQRVTLRCSPRSGDLSVYWYQQSLDQGLQFLIQYYNGEERAKGNILERFSAQQFPDLHSELNLSSLELGDSALYFCASSVVAGGPETQYFGPGTRLLVL.

This clonotype came up many times. J is TRBJ2-1 and V is TRBV20-1; D is perhaps TRBD2 (6 bases). The CDR3 is made up of 15 amino acids. V was clipped by 4 bases and J by 8 bases, with 21 bases between them. Germline assignment: CDR1 DFQATT and CDR2 SNEGSKA (reference sequence). CDR3: CSAKPGALAFHEQFF. CDR3 sequence (DNA): TGCAGTGCTAAACCGGGAGCTCTAGCATTTCATGAGCAGTTCTTC.

This clonotype turned up a few times. The chain combines TRBV4-1 with TRBJ2-1; the match to TRBD2 covers 8 bases. V lost 0 bases to trimming and J lost 9 bases; unmatched junction nucleotides: 10. The CDR3 length is 16 residues. The germline V gene has CDR1 MGHRA and CDR2 YSYEKL. The CDR3 reads CASSQDGLALGGEQFF. The CDR3 nucleotides are TGCGCCAGCAGCCAAGATGGACTAGCTCTTGGTGGTGAGCAGTTCTTC.